This note documents a single TCR beta chain sequence. Its antigen remains unknown. These data come from a study of CXCR3-negative and CXCR3-positive naive CD8 T cells. General study points: TRBV-TRBJ usage was alike in naive CXCR3-negative and CXCR3-positive cells but differed in memory cells. The study found comparably high diversity in both naive subsets and much lower diversity in memory CD8+ cells.

Triplicate sorts, 300,000 or so cells apiece, were made for each CD8+ T cell subset. Carrying UMI labels, the TRB cDNA libraries were prepared through 5' RACE. Reprocessing the 5' RACE reads, TCRdb reports a single entry for every CDR3 protein and omits DNA. The sample table sets out over 35,000 distinct CDR3 sequences. CDR1 MDHEN and CDR2 SYDVKM come from the germline V gene. This CDR3 has 15 amino acids. This chain connects TRBV28 to TRBJ2-2; the D gene TCRdb calls, TRBD2, cannot be checked with no DNA. This receptor was obtained from a human donor in good health. Some clones in this sample may be carry-over from other donors' samples. The sequencing input was memory CD8+ T cells from blood. Here the CDR3 reads CASRPLGLVSGELFF.